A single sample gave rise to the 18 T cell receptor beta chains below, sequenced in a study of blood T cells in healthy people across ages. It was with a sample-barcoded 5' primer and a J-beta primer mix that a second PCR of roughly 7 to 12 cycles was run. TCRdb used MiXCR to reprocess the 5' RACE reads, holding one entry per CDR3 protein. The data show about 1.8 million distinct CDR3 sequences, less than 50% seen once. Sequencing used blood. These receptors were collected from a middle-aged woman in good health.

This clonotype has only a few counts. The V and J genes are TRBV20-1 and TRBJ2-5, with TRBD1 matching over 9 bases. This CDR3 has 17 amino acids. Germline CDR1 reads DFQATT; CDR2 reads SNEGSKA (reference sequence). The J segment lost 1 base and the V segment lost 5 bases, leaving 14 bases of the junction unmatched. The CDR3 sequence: CSAPAQGTGRRQETQYF. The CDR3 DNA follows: TGCAGTGCTCCCGCCCAGGGGACAGGGAGACGCCAAGAGACCCAGTACTTC.

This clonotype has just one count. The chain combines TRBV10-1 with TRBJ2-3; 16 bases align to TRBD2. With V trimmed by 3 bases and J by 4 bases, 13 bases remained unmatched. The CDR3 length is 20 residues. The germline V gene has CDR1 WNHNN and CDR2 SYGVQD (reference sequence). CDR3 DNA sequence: TGCGCCAGCAGTGATCAGGGACTAGCGGGGGGGCCTTTAGCCCCAGATACGCAGTATTTT. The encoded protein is CASSDQGLAGGPLAPDTQYF.

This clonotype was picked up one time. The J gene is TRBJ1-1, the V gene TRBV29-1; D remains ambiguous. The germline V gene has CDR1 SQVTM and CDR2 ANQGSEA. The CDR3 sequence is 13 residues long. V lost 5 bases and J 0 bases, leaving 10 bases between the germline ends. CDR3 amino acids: CSVHGVVNTEAFF. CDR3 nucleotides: TGCAGCGTTCACGGGGTCGTGAACACTGAAGCTTTCTTT.

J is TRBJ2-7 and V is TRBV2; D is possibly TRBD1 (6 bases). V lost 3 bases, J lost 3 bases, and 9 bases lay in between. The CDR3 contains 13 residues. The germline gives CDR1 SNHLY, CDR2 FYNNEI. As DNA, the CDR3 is TGTGCCAGCAGTGAGACAGGATACTACGAGCAGTACTTC. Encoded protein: CASSETGYYEQYF. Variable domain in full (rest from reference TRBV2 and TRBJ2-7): EPEVTQTPSHQVTQMGQEVILRCVPISNHLYFYWYRQILGQKVEFLVSFYNNEISEKSEIFDDQFSVERPDGSNFTLKIRSTKLEDSAMYFCASSETGYYEQYFGPGTRLTVT.

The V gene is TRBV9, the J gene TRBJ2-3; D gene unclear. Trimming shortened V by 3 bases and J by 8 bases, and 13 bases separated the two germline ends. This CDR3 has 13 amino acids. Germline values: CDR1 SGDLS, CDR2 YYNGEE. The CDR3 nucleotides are TGTGCCAGCAGCGATCCCTCTCAAACTACGCAGTATTTT. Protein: CASSDPSQTTQYF.

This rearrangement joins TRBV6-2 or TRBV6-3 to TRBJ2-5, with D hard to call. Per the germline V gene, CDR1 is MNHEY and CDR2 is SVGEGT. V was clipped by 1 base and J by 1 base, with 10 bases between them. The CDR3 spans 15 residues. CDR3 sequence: CASSYWAGAQETQYF. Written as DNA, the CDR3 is TGTGCCAGCAGTTACTGGGCAGGCGCCCAAGAGACCCAGTACTTC.

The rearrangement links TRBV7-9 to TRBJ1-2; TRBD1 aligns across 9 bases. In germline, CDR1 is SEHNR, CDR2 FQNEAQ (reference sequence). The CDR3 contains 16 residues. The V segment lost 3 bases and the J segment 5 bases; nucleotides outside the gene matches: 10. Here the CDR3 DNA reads TGTGCCAGCAGCTTTCGGGAGGACAGGGGCTTTTATGGCTACACCTTC. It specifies CASSFREDRGFYGYTF. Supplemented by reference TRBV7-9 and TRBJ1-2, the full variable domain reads DTGVSQNPRHKITKRGQNVTFRCDPISEHNRLYWYRQTLGQGPEFLTYFQNEAQLEKSRLLSDRFSAERPKGSFSTLEIQRTEQGDSAMYLCASSFREDRGFYGYTFGSGTRLTVV.

The CDR3 spells CASSQGLARGNEQYF. Here the CDR3 DNA reads TGCGCCAGCAGCCAAGGGCTAGCTAGAGGGAATGAGCAGTACTTC. The chain uses TRBV4-1 and TRBJ2-5; possibly TRBD2 for D (5 bases). This CDR3 is built from 15 residues. Trimming took 1 base from V and 11 from J, leaving 20 bases between them. The germline V gene encodes CDR1 MGHRA and CDR2 YSYEKL.

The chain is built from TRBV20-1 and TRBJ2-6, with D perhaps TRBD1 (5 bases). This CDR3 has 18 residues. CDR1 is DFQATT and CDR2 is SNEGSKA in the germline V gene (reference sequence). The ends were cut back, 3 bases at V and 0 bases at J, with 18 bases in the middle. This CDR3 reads CSASYGHLSYSGANVLTF. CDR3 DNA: TGCAGTGCTAGTTACGGACACCTCTCCTACTCTGGGGCCAACGTCCTGACTTTC.

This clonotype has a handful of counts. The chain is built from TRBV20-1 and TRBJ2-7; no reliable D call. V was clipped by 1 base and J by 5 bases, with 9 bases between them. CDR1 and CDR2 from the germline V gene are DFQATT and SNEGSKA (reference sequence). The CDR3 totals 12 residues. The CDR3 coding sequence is TGCAGTGCTAGAGCCTACGGACACGAGCAGTACTTC. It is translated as CSARAYGHEQYF.

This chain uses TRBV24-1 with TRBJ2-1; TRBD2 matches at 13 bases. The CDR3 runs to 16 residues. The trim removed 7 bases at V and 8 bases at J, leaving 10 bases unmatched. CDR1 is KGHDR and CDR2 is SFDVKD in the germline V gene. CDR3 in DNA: TGTGCCACCAGCGAACAACTAGCGGGGGGGTTCTATGAGCAGTTCTTC. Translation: CATSEQLAGGFYEQFF.

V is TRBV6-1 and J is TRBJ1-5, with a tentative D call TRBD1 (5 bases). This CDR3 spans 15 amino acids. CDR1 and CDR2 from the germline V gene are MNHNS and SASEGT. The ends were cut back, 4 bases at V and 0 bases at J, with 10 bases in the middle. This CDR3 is CASSVSGHSNQPQHF. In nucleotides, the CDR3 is TGTGCCAGCAGTGTTTCAGGGCATAGCAATCAGCCCCAGCATTTT.

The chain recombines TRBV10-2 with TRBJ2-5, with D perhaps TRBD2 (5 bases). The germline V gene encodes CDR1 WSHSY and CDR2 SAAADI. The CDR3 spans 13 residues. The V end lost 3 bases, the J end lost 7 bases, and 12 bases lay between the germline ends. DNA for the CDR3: TGCGCCAGCAGTGAACGGGGAGAGGGGACCCAGTACTTC. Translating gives CASSERGEGTQYF.

CDR3 DNA sequence: TGCAGTGCTAGCCTCATCGGAAACTATGGCTACACCTTC. This codes for CSASLIGNYGYTF. V is TRBV20-1 and J is TRBJ1-2; D is unclear. Germline-derived CDR1 and CDR2 are DFQATT and SNEGSKA (reference sequence). The CDR3 is made up of 13 amino acids. V lost 3 bases to trimming and J lost 2 bases, with 10 bases between them.

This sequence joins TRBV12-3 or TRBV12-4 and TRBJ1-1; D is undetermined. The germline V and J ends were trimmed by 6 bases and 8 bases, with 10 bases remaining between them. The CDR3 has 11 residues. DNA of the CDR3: TGTGCCAGCAGACTGACGGGAGAAGCTTTCTTT. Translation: CASRLTGEAFF.

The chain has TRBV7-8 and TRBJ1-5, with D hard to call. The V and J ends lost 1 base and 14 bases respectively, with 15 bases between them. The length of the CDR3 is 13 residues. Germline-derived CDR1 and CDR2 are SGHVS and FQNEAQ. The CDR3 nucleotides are TGTGCCAGCAGCTTAGGGGCTGGCAGGAGGAAGCATTTT. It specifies CASSLGAGRRKHF.

CDR3 bases: TGTGCCAGCAGTTTGATAGCAGGGGTAAGACTCGAGCAGTACTTC. It specifies CASSLIAGVRLEQYF. The chain employs TRBV28 and TRBJ2-7; possible D gene TRBD1, 6 bases. Between the trimmed V and J ends, which lost 3 bases and 6 bases, there was a span of 18 bases. Germline values: CDR1 MDHEN, CDR2 SYDVKM. The CDR3 extends over 15 amino acids. The complete variable domain, with remaining parts taken from reference TRBV28 and TRBJ2-7, reads DVKVTQSSRYLVKRTGEKVFLECVQDMDHENMFWYRQDPGLGLRLIYFSYDVKMKEKGDIPEGYSVSREKKERFSLILESASTNQTSMYLCASSLIAGVRLEQYFGPGTRLTVT.

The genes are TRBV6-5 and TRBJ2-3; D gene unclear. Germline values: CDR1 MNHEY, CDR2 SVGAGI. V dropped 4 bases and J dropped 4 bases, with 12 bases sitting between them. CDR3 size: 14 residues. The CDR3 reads CASSWETRPDTQYF. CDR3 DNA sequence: TGTGCCAGCAGTTGGGAAACCCGCCCAGATACGCAGTATTTT.